This T cell receptor beta chain was sequenced for a study of cytomegalovirus exposure and HLA in healthy donors. Regarding the study as a whole: Three CMV-associated chains proved CMV antigen-specific in vitro. Roughly even sequencing depth across donors was the assumption behind the presence/absence analyses.

This clone was counted once. Its antigen is undetermined. Germline V gives CDR1 SGHAT, CDR2 FQNNGV. The CDR3 has 18 residues. The ends lost 3 bases at V and 1 base at J; junction bases unmatched: 10. 13 Jbeta primers and 60 Vbeta primers were used for the PCR. TCRdb keeps only in-frame clones here, not all; method: immunoSEQ multiplex PCR. Of under 200,000 clones listed, approximately 85% are singletons. The V call is TRBV11-2, the J call TRBJ2-1; 9 positions match TRBD2. Sequenced sample: PBMCs. The receptor comes from a woman aged 50 to 65 in good health and CMV-seronegative. CDR3 protein: CASSFRRASGNSYNEQFF. The CDR3 region has the DNA TGTGCCAGCAGCTTTAGAAGGGCTAGCGGGAATTCCTACAATGAGCAGTTCTTC.